A single T cell receptor (beta chain) is shown here with its context. Its antigen is undetermined. One end of the junction varies from germline; a read error may be responsible. CDR3 length: 13 residues. The germline V gene has CDR1 MRHNA and CDR2 SNTAGT. The data belong to a study of T cells in Graves' hyperthyroidism and ophthalmopathy. When ophthalmopathy did not progress within 18 months, Graves' hyperthyroidism was considered stable. Those patients with uncontrolled infection, other autoimmune disease, pregnancy or lactation were excluded. Whole-study findings and limits: Stable hyperthyroidism was separated from ophthalmopathy by a model based on 13 V-J features. Among thyroid clonotypes expanded above 0.001, most also appeared in blood.

RNA transcripts yielded amplified TCR beta CDR3 regions. The HTBI set primed first-round TCR CDR3 RT-PCR. MiXCR, applied by TCRdb to the multiplex PCR reads, yields one record per CDR3 protein. The sample has a few hundred thousand distinct CDR3 sequences; around 45% are singletons. Source material: peripheral blood or thyroid tissue (not recorded which). The V call is TRBV6-4, the J call TRBJ2-3; D is possibly TRBD1 (7 bases). This clonotype was obtained from a woman aged 18 to 35 with Graves' hyperthyroidism. The CDR3 DNA is TGTGCCAGCAGGGACTCAGGGACTCCCCAGGGGGTTTTT. It encodes CASRDSGTPQGVF.